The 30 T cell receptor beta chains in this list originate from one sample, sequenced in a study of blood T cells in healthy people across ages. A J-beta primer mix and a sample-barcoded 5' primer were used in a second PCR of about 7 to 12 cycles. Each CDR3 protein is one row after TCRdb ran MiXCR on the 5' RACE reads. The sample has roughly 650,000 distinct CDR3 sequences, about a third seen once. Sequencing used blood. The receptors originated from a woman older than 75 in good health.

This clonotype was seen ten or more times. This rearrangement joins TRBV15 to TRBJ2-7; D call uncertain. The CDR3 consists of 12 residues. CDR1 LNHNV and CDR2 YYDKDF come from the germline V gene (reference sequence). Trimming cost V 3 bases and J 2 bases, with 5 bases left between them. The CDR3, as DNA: TGTGCCACCAGCAGGGATACCTACGAGCAGTACTTC. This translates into CATSRDTYEQYF.

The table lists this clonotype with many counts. The CDR3 reads CASRDQQGAYEQYF. The CDR3 DNA follows: TGTGCCAGCAGAGACCAACAGGGGGCCTACGAGCAGTACTTC. The V call is TRBV6-6, the J call TRBJ2-7; 8 bases are a match to TRBD1. J gave up 2 bases and V 6 bases, and 6 bases lay outside the gene matches. Germline V CDR1 and CDR2: MNHNY, SVGAGI (reference sequence). This CDR3 has 14 amino acids.

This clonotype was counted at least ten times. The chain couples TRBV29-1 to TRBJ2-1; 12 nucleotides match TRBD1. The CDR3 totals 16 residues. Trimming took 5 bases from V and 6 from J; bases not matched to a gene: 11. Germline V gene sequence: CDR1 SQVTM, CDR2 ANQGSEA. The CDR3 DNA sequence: TGCAGCGTTATGTCTCCGGGACAGGGGGCCGTCAATGAGCAGTTCTTC. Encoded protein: CSVMSPGQGAVNEQFF.

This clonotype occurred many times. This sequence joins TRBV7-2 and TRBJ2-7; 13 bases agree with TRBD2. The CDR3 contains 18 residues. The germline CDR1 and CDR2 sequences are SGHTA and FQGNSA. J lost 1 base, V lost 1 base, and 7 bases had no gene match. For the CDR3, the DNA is TGTGCCAGCAGCTTAGGACTAGCGGGGGGCACACAGTCCTACGAGCAGTACTTC. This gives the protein CASSLGLAGGTQSYEQYF.

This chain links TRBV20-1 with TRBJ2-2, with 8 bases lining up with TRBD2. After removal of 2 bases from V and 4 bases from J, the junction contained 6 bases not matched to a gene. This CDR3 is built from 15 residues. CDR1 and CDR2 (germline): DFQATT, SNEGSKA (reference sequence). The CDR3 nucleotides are TGCAGTGCTAGAAGGCGGGGGGCGGTCACCGGGGAGCTGTTTTTT. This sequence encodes CSARRRGAVTGELFF.

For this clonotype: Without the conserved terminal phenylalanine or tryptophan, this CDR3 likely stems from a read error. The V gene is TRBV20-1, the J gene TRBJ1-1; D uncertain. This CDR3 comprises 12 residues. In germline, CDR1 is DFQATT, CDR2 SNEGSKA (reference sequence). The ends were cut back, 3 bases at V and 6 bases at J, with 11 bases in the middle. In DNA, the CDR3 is TGCAGTGCTAGCCGATACAACGCTGAAGCTTTCTGT. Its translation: CSASRYNAEAFC.

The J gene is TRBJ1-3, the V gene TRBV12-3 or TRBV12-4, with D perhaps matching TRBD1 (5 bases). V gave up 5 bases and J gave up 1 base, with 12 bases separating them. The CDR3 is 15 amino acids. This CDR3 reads CASSPPGGSGNTIYF. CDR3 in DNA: TGTGCCAGCAGTCCACCTGGGGGGTCTGGAAACACCATATATTTT.

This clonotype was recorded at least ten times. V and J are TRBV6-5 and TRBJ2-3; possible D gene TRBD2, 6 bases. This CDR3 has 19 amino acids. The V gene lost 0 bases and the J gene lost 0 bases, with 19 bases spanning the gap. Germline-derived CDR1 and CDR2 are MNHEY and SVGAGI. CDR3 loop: CASSYSRAGSQPSTDTQYF. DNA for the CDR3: TGTGCCAGCAGTTACTCAAGGGCGGGGTCCCAACCTAGCACAGATACGCAGTATTTT.

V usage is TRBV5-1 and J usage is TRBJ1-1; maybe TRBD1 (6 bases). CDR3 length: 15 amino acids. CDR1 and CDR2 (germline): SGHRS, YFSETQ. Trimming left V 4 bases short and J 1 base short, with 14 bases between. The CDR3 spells CASSENTGTNTEAFF. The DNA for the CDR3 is TGCGCCAGCAGCGAAAACACAGGGACGAACACTGAAGCTTTCTTT.

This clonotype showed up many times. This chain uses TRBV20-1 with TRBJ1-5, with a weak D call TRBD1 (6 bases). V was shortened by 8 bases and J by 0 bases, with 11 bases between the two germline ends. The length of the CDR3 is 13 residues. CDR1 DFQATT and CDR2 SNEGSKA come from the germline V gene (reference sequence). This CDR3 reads CSSGQNSNQPQHF. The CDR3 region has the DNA TGCAGTTCAGGACAGAATAGCAATCAGCCCCAGCATTTT.

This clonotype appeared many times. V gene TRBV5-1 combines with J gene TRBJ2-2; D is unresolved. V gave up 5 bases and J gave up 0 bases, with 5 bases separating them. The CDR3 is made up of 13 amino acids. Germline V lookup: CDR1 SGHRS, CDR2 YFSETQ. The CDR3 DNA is TGCGCCAGCAGTAACCCGAACACCGGGGAGCTGTTTTTT. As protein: CASSNPNTGELFF. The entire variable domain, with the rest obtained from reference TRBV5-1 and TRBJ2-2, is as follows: KAGVTQTPRYLIKTRGQQVTLSCSPISGHRSVSWYQQTPGQGLQFLFEYFSETQRNKGNFPGRFSGRQFSNSRSEMNVSTLELGDSALYLCASSNPNTGELFFGEGSRLTVL.

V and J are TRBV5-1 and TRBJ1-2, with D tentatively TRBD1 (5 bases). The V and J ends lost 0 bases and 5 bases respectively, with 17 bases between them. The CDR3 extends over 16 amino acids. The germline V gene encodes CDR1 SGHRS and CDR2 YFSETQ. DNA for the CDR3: TGCGCCAGCAGCTTGGTTATCGGGGGTGACCTTTATGGCTACACCTTC. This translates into CASSLVIGGDLYGYTF.

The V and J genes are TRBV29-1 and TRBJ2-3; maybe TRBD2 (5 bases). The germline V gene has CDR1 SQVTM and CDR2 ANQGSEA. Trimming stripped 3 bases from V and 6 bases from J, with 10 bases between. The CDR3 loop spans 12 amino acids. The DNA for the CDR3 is TGCAGCGTTGATTTCGGGGAGGATACGCAGTATTTT. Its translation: CSVDFGEDTQYF.

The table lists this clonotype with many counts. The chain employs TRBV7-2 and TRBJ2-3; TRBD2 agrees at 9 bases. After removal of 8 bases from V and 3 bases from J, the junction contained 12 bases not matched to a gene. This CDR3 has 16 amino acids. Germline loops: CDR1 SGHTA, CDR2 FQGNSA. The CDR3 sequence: CASLERGRGGTDTQYF. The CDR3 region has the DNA TGTGCCAGCCTTGAACGTGGGCGGGGGGGGACAGATACGCAGTATTTT.

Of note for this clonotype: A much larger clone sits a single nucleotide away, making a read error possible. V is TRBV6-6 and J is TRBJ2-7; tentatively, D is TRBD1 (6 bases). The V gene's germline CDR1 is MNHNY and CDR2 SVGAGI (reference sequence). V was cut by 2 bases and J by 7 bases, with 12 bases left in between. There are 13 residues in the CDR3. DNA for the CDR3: TGTGCCAGCAGTTACGTCAGGGACAATGAGCAGTACTTC. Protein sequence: CASSYVRDNEQYF.

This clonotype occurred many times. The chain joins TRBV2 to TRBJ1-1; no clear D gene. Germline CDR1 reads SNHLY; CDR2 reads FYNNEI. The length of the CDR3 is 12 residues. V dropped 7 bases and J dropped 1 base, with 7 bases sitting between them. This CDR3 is CASKLTNTEAFF. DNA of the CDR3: TGTGCCAGCAAGTTGACGAACACTGAAGCTTTCTTT.

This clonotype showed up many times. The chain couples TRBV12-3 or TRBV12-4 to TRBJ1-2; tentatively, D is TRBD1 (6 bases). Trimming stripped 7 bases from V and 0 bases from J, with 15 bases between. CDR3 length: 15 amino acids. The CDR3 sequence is CASTLRGAANYGYTF. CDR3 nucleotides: TGTGCCAGCACCTTAAGGGGGGCGGCTAACTATGGCTACACCTTC.

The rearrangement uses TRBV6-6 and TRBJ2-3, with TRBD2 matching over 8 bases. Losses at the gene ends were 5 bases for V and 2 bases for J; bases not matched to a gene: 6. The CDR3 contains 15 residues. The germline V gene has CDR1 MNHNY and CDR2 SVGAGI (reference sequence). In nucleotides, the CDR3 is TGTGCCAGCAGTCCAGGGACTAGTCCCACAGATACGCAGTATTTT. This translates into CASSPGTSPTDTQYF.

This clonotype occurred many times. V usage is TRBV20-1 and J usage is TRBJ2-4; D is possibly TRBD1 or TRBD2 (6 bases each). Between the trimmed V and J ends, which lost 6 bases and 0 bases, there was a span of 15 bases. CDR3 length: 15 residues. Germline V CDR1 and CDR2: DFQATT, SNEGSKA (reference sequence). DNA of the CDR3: TGCAGTGCCGCGAGGGGGGTGGTAGCCAAAAACATTCAGTACTTC. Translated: CSAARGVVAKNIQYF.

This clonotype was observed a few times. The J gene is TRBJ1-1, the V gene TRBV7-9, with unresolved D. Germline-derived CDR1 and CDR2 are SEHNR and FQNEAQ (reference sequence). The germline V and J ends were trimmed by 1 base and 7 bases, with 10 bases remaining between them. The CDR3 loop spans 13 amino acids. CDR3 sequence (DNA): TGTGCCAGCAGCTTAGGCCTCGGGTTTGAAGCTTTCTTT. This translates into CASSLGLGFEAFF. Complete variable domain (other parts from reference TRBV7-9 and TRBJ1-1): DTGVSQNPRHKITKRGQNVTFRCDPISEHNRLYWYRQTLGQGPEFLTYFQNEAQLEKSRLLSDRFSAERPKGSFSTLEIQRTEQGDSAMYLCASSLGLGFEAFFGQGTRLTVV.

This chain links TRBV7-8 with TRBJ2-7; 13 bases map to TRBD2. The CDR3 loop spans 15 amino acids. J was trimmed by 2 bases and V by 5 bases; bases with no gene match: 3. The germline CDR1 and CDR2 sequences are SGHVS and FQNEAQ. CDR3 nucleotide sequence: TGTGCCAGCAGCACCGGGACTAGCGGGGCCTACGAGCAGTACTTC. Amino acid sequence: CASSTGTSGAYEQYF.

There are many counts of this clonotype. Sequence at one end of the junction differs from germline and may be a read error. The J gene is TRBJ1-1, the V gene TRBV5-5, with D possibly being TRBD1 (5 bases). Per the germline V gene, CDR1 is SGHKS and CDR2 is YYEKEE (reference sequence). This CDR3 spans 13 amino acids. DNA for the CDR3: TGCGCCAGCAGCTTGGCAGGGTACACTGAAGCTTTCTTT. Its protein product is CASSLAGYTEAFF.

CDR3 loop: CASSPTGQGGNTF. In DNA form, the CDR3 reads TGTGCCAGCAGTCCCACGGGACAGGGCGGCAACACCTTC. The chain joins TRBV12-3 or TRBV12-4 to TRBJ1-2, with TRBD1 matching over 9 bases. J lost 12 bases, V lost 5 bases, and 10 bases had no gene match. The CDR3 spans 13 residues.

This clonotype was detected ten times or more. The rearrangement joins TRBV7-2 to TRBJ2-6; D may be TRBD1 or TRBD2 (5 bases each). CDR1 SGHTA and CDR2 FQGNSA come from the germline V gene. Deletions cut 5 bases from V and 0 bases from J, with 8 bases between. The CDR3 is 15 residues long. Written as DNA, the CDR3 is TGTGCCAGCAGCGGGGGTTTCTCTGGGGCCAACGTCCTGACTTTC. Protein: CASSGGFSGANVLTF.

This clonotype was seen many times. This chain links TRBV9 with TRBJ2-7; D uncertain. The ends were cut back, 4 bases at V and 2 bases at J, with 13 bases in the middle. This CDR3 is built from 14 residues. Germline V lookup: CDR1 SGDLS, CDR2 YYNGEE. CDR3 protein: CASSKGRSPYEQYF. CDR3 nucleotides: TGTGCCAGCAGCAAGGGCAGGTCACCCTACGAGCAGTACTTC.

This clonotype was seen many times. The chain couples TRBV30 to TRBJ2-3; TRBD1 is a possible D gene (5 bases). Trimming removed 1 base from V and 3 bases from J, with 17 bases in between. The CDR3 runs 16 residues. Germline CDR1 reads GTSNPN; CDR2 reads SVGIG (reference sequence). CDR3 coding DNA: TGTGCCTGGAGTGAACCCGTGGCAGGGTCAACAGATACGCAGTATTTT. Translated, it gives CAWSEPVAGSTDTQYF.

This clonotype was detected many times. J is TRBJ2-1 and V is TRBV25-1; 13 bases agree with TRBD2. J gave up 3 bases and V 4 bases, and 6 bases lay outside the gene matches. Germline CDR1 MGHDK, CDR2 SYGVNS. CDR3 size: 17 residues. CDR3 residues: CASSGLRLAGGYNEQFF. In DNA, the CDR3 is TGTGCCAGCAGTGGACTGAGACTAGCGGGGGGCTACAATGAGCAGTTCTTC.

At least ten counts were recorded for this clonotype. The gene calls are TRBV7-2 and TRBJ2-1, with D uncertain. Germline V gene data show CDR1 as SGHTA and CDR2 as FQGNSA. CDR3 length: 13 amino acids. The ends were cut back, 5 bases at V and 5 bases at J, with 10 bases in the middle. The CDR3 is CASSPRDHNEQFF. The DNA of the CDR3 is TGTGCCAGCAGCCCCAGAGACCACAATGAGCAGTTCTTC.

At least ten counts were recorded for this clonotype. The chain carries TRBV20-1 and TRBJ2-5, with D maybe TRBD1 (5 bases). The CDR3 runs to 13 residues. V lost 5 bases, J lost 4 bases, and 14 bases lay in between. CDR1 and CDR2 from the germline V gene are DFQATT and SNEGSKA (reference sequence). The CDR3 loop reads CSAAQVIGETQYF. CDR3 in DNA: TGCAGTGCTGCACAGGTTATTGGAGAGACCCAGTACTTC.

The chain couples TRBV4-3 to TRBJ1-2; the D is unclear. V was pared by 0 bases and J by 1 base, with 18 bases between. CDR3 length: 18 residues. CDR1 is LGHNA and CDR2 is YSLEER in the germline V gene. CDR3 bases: TGCGCCAGCAGCCAAGATCGAGGGTCCTCAACTTTTAACTATGGCTACACCTTC. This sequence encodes CASSQDRGSSTFNYGYTF.